The 13 T cell receptor beta chains in this list originate from one sample, sequenced in a study of T cells after yellow fever vaccination. Via MiXCR, TCRdb re-called the 5' RACE reads, giving one row per CDR3 protein. There are approximately 330,000 distinct CDR3 sequences in the sample; around 13% occur only once, and roughly 3% lies in the top ten. The sequencing here drew on CD4+ T cells sorted from PBMCs, taken 15 days after the yellow fever booster vaccination. The receptor set was obtained from a man between 18 and 29 years old who received the YFV17D yellow fever vaccine.

This clonotype was found a few times. The chain links TRBV18 to TRBJ2-3; tentative D call: TRBD2 (6 bases). The germline gives CDR1 KGHSH, CDR2 LQKENI. V lost 0 bases and J lost 1, with 11 bases in between. This CDR3 is built from 16 residues. The CDR3 reads CASSPPRLGRTDTQYF. The CDR3 nucleotides are TGTGCCAGCTCACCACCCCGACTAGGACGCACAGATACGCAGTATTTT.

The chain couples TRBV5-1 to TRBJ1-6; 9 nucleotides match TRBD1. V trimming: 5 bases; J trimming: 7 bases; junction bases outside the gene matches: 1. This CDR3 has 13 residues. CDR1 and CDR2 (germline): SGHRS, YFSETQ. CDR3 nucleotide sequence: TGCGCCAGCAGTACAGGGGGCAATTCACCCCTCCACTTT. It translates to CASSTGGNSPLHF.

A single count supports this clonotype. The J gene is TRBJ1-2, the V gene TRBV2; 8 nucleotides match TRBD1. The CDR3 has 14 residues. From germline, CDR1 is SNHLY and CDR2 FYNNEI. V was pared by 5 bases and J by 2 bases, with 4 bases of the junction left unmatched. This chain's CDR3 is CASSIRTGNYGYTF. CDR3 nucleotide sequence: TGTGCCAGCAGTATCCGGACAGGGAACTATGGCTACACCTTC.

The chain couples TRBV4-1 to TRBJ1-4; 7 bases match TRBD1. Germline V CDR1 and CDR2: MGHRA, YSYEKL. This CDR3 region has 15 residues. Unmatched junction bases numbered 3, after V lost 1 base and J lost 4 bases. CDR3 coding DNA: TGCGCCAGCAGCCAAGGGACAGGACGTAATGAAAAACTGTTTTTT. It yields the protein CASSQGTGRNEKLFF.

This clonotype was seen a few times. This chain uses TRBV7-2 with TRBJ1-2; weak D call: TRBD1 (5 bases). Looked up from germline, CDR1 is SGHTA and CDR2 is FQGNSA. Trimming removed 5 bases at V and 4 bases at J, with 14 bases between. This CDR3 region has 14 residues. CDR3 nucleotide sequence: TGTGCCAGCAGCCGCCCGGGACGGGGCTATGGCTACACCTTC. As protein: CASSRPGRGYGYTF.

The chain uses TRBV20-1 and TRBJ2-5, with a possible D match to TRBD1 (6 bases). This CDR3 is built from 12 residues. The V end lost 3 bases, the J end lost 2 bases, and 7 bases lay between the germline ends. Germline V CDR1 and CDR2: DFQATT, SNEGSKA (reference sequence). CDR3: CSARTGQETQYF. CDR3 sequence (DNA): TGCAGTGCTAGGACAGGTCAAGAGACCCAGTACTTC.

This chain links TRBV7-2 with TRBJ2-5; D could derive from TRBD1 or TRBD2 (5 bases each). V was trimmed by 0 bases and J by 4 bases, leaving 15 bases between them. Germline-derived CDR1 and CDR2 are SGHTA and FQGNSA. The CDR3 contains 16 residues. Here the CDR3 reads CASSLAGTTPRETQYF. CDR3 in DNA: TGTGCCAGCAGCTTAGCAGGGACGACCCCGAGAGAGACCCAGTACTTC. Full variable domain (remainder filled in from reference TRBV7-2 and TRBJ2-5): GAGVSQSPSNKVTEKGKDVELRCDPISGHTALYWYRQSLGQGLEFLIYFQGNSAPDKSGLPSDRFSAERTGGSVSTLTIQRTQQEDSAVYLCASSLAGTTPRETQYFGPGTRLLVL.

This sequence joins TRBV5-1 and TRBJ2-1; D possibly corresponds to TRBD1 (6 bases). The germline V gene has CDR1 SGHRS and CDR2 YFSETQ. V lost 2 bases, J lost 0 bases, and 9 bases lay in between. The CDR3 covers 15 residues. The CDR3 DNA sequence: TGCGCCAGCAGCTTCTCCAGGGGCTCCTACAATGAGCAGTTCTTC. It translates to CASSFSRGSYNEQFF.

This clonotype showed up many times. The V gene is TRBV5-1, the J gene TRBJ2-3; maybe TRBD1 (5 bases). The V gene lost 4 bases and the J gene lost 1 base, with 16 bases spanning the gap. In germline, CDR1 is SGHRS, CDR2 YFSETQ. The CDR3 has 16 amino acids. CDR3 bases: TGCGCCAGCAGCGGTTCAGCAGGGATGGGCACAGATACGCAGTATTTT. Its translation: CASSGSAGMGTDTQYF.

This chain links TRBV7-9 with TRBJ2-1, with 10 bases that match TRBD2. CDR3 length equals 15 residues. Germline CDR1 is SEHNR and CDR2 is FQNEAQ (reference sequence). The trim removed 7 bases at V and 7 bases at J, leaving 10 bases unmatched. This chain's CDR3 is CASNPWLAGVNEQFF. The CDR3 DNA reads TGTGCCAGCAACCCCTGGCTAGCGGGGGTAAATGAGCAGTTCTTC.

The CDR3 nucleotides are TGCAGTGCTAAGGCCAGGGGCTCTGGGGCCAACGTCCTGACTTTC. This translates into CSAKARGSGANVLTF. The gene calls are TRBV20-1 and TRBJ2-6; D might be TRBD1 (6 bases). Trimming cost V 4 bases and J 0 bases, with 10 bases left between them. The CDR3 loop spans 15 amino acids. Germline loops: CDR1 DFQATT, CDR2 SNEGSKA (reference sequence).

This clonotype occurred a few times. This chain's CDR3 is CAISDGRGALYEQYF. CDR3 coding DNA: TGTGCCATCAGTGATGGTAGGGGGGCCCTGTACGAGCAGTACTTC. This chain uses TRBV10-3 with TRBJ2-7, with D possibly called TRBD1 or TRBD2 (6 bases each). Trimming took off 3 bases at V and 4 bases at J, with 16 bases between the two ends. The CDR3 has 15 residues. The germline V gene has CDR1 ENHRY and CDR2 SYGVKD.

The genes are TRBV18 and TRBJ2-3, with a weak D call TRBD2 (5 bases). V was pared by 3 bases and J by 2 bases, with 12 bases between. The CDR3 is 15 residues long. The V gene's germline CDR1 is KGHSH and CDR2 LQKENI. Here the CDR3 reads CASSPSKGDTDTQYF. The CDR3 bases are TGTGCCAGCTCACCGTCGAAGGGAGACACAGATACGCAGTATTTT. Full variable domain (rest looked up from reference TRBV18 and TRBJ2-3): NAGVMQNPRHLVRRRGQEARLRCSPMKGHSHVYWYRQLPEEGLKFMVYLQKENIIDESGMPKERFSAEFPKEGPSILRIQQVVRGDSAAYFCASSPSKGDTDTQYFGPGTRLTVL.